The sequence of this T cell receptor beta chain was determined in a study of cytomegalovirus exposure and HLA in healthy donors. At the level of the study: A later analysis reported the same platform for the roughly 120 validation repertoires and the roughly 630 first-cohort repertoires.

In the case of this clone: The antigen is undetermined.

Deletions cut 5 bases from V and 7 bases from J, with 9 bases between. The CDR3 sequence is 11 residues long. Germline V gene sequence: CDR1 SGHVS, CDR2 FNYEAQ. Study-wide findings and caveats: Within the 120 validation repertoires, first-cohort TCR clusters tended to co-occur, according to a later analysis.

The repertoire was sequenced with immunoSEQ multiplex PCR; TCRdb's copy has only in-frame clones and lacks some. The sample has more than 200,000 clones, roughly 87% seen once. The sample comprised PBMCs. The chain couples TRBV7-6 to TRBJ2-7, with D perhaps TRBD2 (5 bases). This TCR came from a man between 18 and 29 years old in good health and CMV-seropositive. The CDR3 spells CASSGLGEQYF. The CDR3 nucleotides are TGTGCCAGCAGCGGACTTGGGGAGCAGTACTTC.